The source of this TCR beta chain is a study of blood T cell repertoires in COVID-19. Study-level information: PBMCs, B-cell-depleted T cells, or T cells were the source of the cDNA or gDNA that made up the material.

The CDR3 spans 14 residues. From germline, CDR1 is SGHVS and CDR2 FQNEAQ. Unmatched junction bases numbered 11, after V lost 7 bases and J lost 8 bases. This table comes from immunoSEQ multiplex PCR, and its TCRdb copy is limited to in-frame clones, with some not included. The profile shows under 85,000 clones, about 83% of them singletons. This receptor was obtained from a man under 40 with COVID-19, enrolled during active disease. Material for sequencing was peripheral blood. The chain employs TRBV7-8 and TRBJ2-1, with TRBD2 identical over 7 bases. CDR3 bases: TGTGCCAGCACCAAGTTACTAGCGAGTGATGAGCAGTTCTTC. Amino acid sequence: CASTKLLASDEQFF.